This is a list of T cell receptor beta chains from one sample in a study of CD8 T cells in Susac syndrome. Each CDR3 protein is one row after TCRdb ran MiXCR on the immunoSEQ multiplex PCR reads. The data hold around 80,000 distinct CDR3 sequences, with about 93% observed a single time. Sequencing input: CD8+ T cells from PBMCs. The source is a human donor in good health. Both conserved end residues are part of each CDR3. A D gene is named only where the DNA matches it firmly. The listing skips clone size in some rows; elsewhere it reads once, few, many or a size class.

clone_size	v_call	d_call	j_call	cdr3_aa	cdr3_nt
-	TRBV27	TRBD1	TRBJ1-2	CASSLNPITGQTYGYTF	TGTGCCAGCAGTTTAAACCCAATAACGGGACAGACCTATGGCTACACCTTC
-	TRBV24-1	-	TRBJ2-3	CATSDLRAPDTQYF	TGTGCCACCAGTGATTTGCGAGCTCCAGATACGCAGTATTTT
-	TRBV7-9	TRBD1	TRBJ2-5	CASSSTGGEETQYF	TGTGCCAGCAGCTCGACAGGGGGCGAAGAGACCCAGTACTTC
-	TRBV2	TRBD1	TRBJ1-5	CASGTGDNQPQHF	TGTGCCAGCGGGACAGGGGACAATCAGCCCCAGCATTTT
once	TRBV3-1	-	TRBJ1-3	CASSQEVWAFSGNTIYF	TGTGCCAGCAGCCAAGAAGTGTGGGCGTTCTCTGGAAACACCATATATTTT
-	TRBV9	TRBD2	TRBJ2-3	CASSVEPGGPSDTQYF	TGTGCCAGCAGCGTAGAGCCGGGGGGGCCATCAGATACGCAGTATTTT
-	TRBV12-3/TRBV12-4	TRBD1	TRBJ1-4	CASSGQETEKLFF	TGTGCCAGCAGTGGACAGGAGACGGAAAAACTGTTTTTT
-	TRBV20-1	TRBD2	TRBJ2-2	CSAPPPRGITGELFF	TGCAGTGCACCCCCTCCGCGGGGGATCACCGGGGAGCTGTTTTTT
-	TRBV29-1	-	TRBJ1-1	CSVVAGFMNTEAFF	TGCAGCGTTGTAGCGGGGTTCATGAACACTGAAGCTTTCTTT
-	TRBV5-1	-	TRBJ1-2	CASSSGSDGYTF	TGCGCCAGCAGCTCGGGATCCGATGGCTACACCTTC
-	TRBV23-1	-	TRBJ1-6	CASSQYGDPGSPLHF	TGCGCCAGCAGTCAATACGGGGACCCCGGTTCACCCCTCCACTTT
-	TRBV3-1	-	TRBJ1-1	CASSQDPGLNTEAFF	TGTGCCAGCAGCCAAGATCCAGGGCTGAACACTGAAGCTTTCTTT
-	TRBV24-1	-	TRBJ2-2	CATEEAANGELFF	TGTGCCACCGAGGAGGCTGCTAACGGGGAGCTGTTTTTT
-	TRBV25-1	-	TRBJ2-5	CASSEWQEEETQYF	TGTGCCAGCAGTGAATGGCAGGAGGAAGAGACCCAGTACTTC
-	TRBV12-3/TRBV12-4	-	TRBJ1-3	CASRHYTIYF	TGTGCCAGCAGACACTACACCATATATTTT
once	TRBV27	TRBD1	TRBJ2-5	CASSLSNRGETQYF	TGTGCCAGCAGTTTATCAAACAGGGGGGAGACCCAGTACTTC
-	TRBV10-3	-	TRBJ2-7	CAIKGDSPYEQYF	TGTGCCATCAAGGGAGACAGCCCCTACGAGCAGTACTTC
-	TRBV9	TRBD1	TRBJ1-5	CASSAGGGQPQHF	TGTGCCAGCAGCGCAGGGGGAGGGCAGCCCCAGCATTTT
-	TRBV20-1	TRBD1	TRBJ1-6	CSARDSWGQGDNSPLHF	TGCAGTGCTAGAGATTCTTGGGGGCAGGGGGATAATTCACCCCTCCACTTT
-	TRBV20-1	-	TRBJ2-5	CSARAVGMGETQYF	TGCAGTGCTAGAGCGGTGGGGATGGGGGAGACCCAGTACTTC
-	TRBV15	-	TRBJ2-1	CATSRDWGGGEQFF	TGTGCCACCAGCAGAGATTGGGGAGGTGGTGAGCAGTTCTTC
once	TRBV20-1	-	TRBJ2-1	CSARDWGGEWNEQFF	TGCAGTGCTAGAGATTGGGGCGGAGAGTGGAATGAGCAGTTCTTC
once	TRBV19	-	TRBJ1-1	CASTGQPIEAFF	TGTGCCAGTACCGGACAGCCTATTGAAGCTTTCTTT
-	TRBV2	TRBD2	TRBJ2-1	CARGEQDNEQFF	TGTGCCCGGGGGGAACAGGACAATGAGCAGTTCTTC
once	TRBV10-3	-	TRBJ2-7	CAIGARGDSYEQYF	TGTGCCATCGGTGCCCGGGGAGACTCCTACGAGCAGTACTTC
-	TRBV6-5	TRBD1	TRBJ2-1	CASSHPGQGSGEQFF	TGTGCCAGCAGTCACCCGGGACAGGGAAGTGGTGAGCAGTTCTTC
-	TRBV13	-	TRBJ2-4	CASTSTDLAKNIQYF	TGTGCCAGCACCTCGACTGATCTAGCCAAAAACATTCAGTACTTC
-	TRBV13	-	TRBJ2-1	CASSSLGLGQSYNEQFF	TGTGCCAGCAGCTCCCTTGGGCTAGGCCAATCGTACAATGAGCAGTTCTTC
-	TRBV29-1	-	TRBJ2-2	CSVELDTGELFF	TGCAGCGTTGAGTTAGACACCGGGGAGCTGTTTTTT
-	TRBV29-1	-	TRBJ2-7	CSVEYSYEQYF	TGCAGCGTTGAGTATTCCTACGAGCAGTACTTC
-	TRBV27	TRBD1	TRBJ1-2	CASRQGALGYTF	TGTGCCAGCAGACAGGGGGCTCTTGGCTACACCTTC
-	TRBV27	-	TRBJ2-7	CASSLSSGHLYEQYF	TGTGCCAGCAGTTTATCGTCGGGACACCTCTACGAGCAGTACTTC
-	TRBV4-3	TRBD2	TRBJ2-3	CASSQDPYPSGGATTDTQYF	TGCGCCAGCAGCCAAGATCCCTATCCTAGCGGGGGGGCAACCACAGATACGCAGTATTTT
-	TRBV27	TRBD2	TRBJ2-2	CASSWTSGGTGELFF	TGTGCCAGCAGTTGGACTAGCGGGGGCACCGGGGAGCTGTTTTTT
-	TRBV6-6	-	TRBJ2-1	CASSRGHNEQFF	TGTGCCAGCAGCCGGGGACACAATGAGCAGTTCTTC
-	TRBV14	TRBD1	TRBJ2-5	CASSSARQGQETQYF	TGTGCCAGCAGCTCCGCTCGACAGGGCCAAGAGACCCAGTACTTC
-	TRBV5-6	TRBD1	TRBJ1-1	CASRVDRGNTEAFF	TGTGCCAGCAGAGTTGACAGGGGGAACACTGAAGCTTTCTTT
-	TRBV6-2/TRBV6-3	-	TRBJ1-2	CASTPDLSLHYGYTF	TGTGCCAGCACCCCGGATTTGTCCCTACACTATGGCTACACCTTC
-	TRBV9	-	TRBJ1-1	CASSGTGMPATEAFF	TGTGCCAGCAGCGGTACAGGGATGCCGGCCACTGAAGCTTTCTTT
-	TRBV12-5	-	TRBJ2-7	CASGPDSPYEQYF	TGTGCTAGTGGCCCGGACAGCCCCTACGAGCAGTACTTC
-	TRBV19	-	TRBJ1-2	CAAGNYGYTF	TGTGCGGCAGGGAACTATGGCTACACCTTC
-	TRBV12-3/TRBV12-4	-	TRBJ2-1	CASTLDIYEQFF	TGTGCCAGCACCCTAGATATCTATGAGCAGTTCTTC
-	TRBV5-6	-	TRBJ2-5	CASSLAQGHVQETQYF	TGTGCCAGCAGCTTGGCTCAGGGTCACGTCCAAGAGACCCAGTACTTC
-	TRBV27	-	TRBJ2-1	CASSLLGGTYNEQFF	TGTGCCAGCAGTTTACTGGGCGGGACATACAATGAGCAGTTCTTC
-	TRBV27	-	TRBJ2-7	CASAYLEGNEQYF	TGTGCCAGCGCCTACCTAGAGGGAAACGAGCAGTACTTC
-	TRBV4-1	TRBD1	TRBJ2-7	CASSYGQGAEEQYF	TGCGCCAGCAGCTACGGACAGGGGGCGGAAGAGCAGTACTTC
-	TRBV5-1	TRBD2	TRBJ2-1	CASSDPAGDYNEQFF	TGCGCCAGCAGCGACCCAGCGGGGGATTACAATGAGCAGTTCTTC
-	TRBV13	-	TRBJ1-2	CASSSQDSYGYTF	TGTGCCAGCAGCTCCCAGGACTCCTATGGCTACACCTTC
-	TRBV12-3/TRBV12-4	-	TRBJ1-2	CASSWGARNYGYTF	TGTGCCAGCAGTTGGGGGGCGCGGAACTATGGCTACACCTTC
-	TRBV20-1	-	TRBJ2-7	CSAYFPDASSYEQYF	TGCAGTGCCTACTTCCCAGACGCGAGCTCCTACGAGCAGTACTTC
-	TRBV7-9	-	TRBJ2-7	CASSETGLSYEQYF	TGTGCCAGCAGCGAAACTGGACTGAGCTACGAGCAGTACTTC
once	TRBV7-9	-	TRBJ1-1	CASSSTGNTEAFF	TGTGCCAGCAGCTCCACAGGTAACACTGAAGCTTTCTTT
-	TRBV9	TRBD1	TRBJ2-7	CASSLGTGGAEQYF	TGTGCCAGCAGCTTAGGGACAGGGGGCGCCGAGCAGTACTTC